One sample yielded the 30 T cell receptor beta chains listed below, sequenced in a study of T cell responses to AZD1222 COVID-19 vaccine. Here immunoSEQ multiplex PCR was the method, and the copy in TCRdb shows in-frame clones only, minus some. The profile shows approximately 100,000 clones, about 89% of them singletons. The source was peripheral blood, collected on day 0 of AZD1222 vaccination. All receptors derive from an adult in good health.

The chain employs TRBV2 and TRBJ2-7, with a possible D match to TRBD2 (6 bases). V gave up 1 base and J gave up 4 bases, with 17 bases separating them. Per the germline V gene, CDR1 is SNHLY and CDR2 is FYNNEI. CDR3 size: 16 residues. The CDR3 spells CASSEGIAGSGYEQYF. CDR3 nucleotide sequence: TGTGCCAGCAGTGAAGGGATTGCGGGTAGCGGTTACGAGCAGTACTTC.

The chain carries TRBV10-3 and TRBJ2-7; weak D call: TRBD2 (7 bases). Germline-derived CDR1 and CDR2 are ENHRY and SYGVKD. The CDR3 loop spans 14 amino acids. The ends were cut back, 8 bases at V and 2 bases at J, with 16 bases in the middle. CDR3 region: CAIGRGLSPYEQYF. The CDR3, as DNA: TGTGCCATCGGGCGGGGGCTCTCCCCCTACGAGCAGTACTTC.

This chain connects TRBV6-6 to TRBJ1-3; a weak D match, TRBD1 (5 bases). The CDR3 is 16 amino acids. The germline CDR1 and CDR2 sequences are MNHNY and SVGAGI (reference sequence). V lost 6 bases, J lost 0 bases, and 15 bases lay in between. CDR3 in amino acids: CASSQGGAYSGNTIYF. CDR3 bases: TGTGCCAGCAGCCAAGGAGGGGCCTACTCTGGAAACACCATATATTTT.

The V gene is TRBV6-4, the J gene TRBJ1-2, with D possibly matching TRBD1 (5 bases). V was pared by 0 bases and J by 7 bases, with 18 bases between. Germline-derived CDR1 and CDR2 are MRHNA and SNTAGT. There are 16 residues in the CDR3. CDR3 nucleotide sequence: TGTGCCAGCAGTGACTCGATCAGGGACTCTCTCGGTGGCTACACCTTC. Translating gives CASSDSIRDSLGGYTF.

As for this clone: Here the CDR3 omits its conserved ending phenylalanine or tryptophan, so a read error is the likely source. The DNA is omitted, as the CDR3 cannot be located on it reliably, and the CDR3 follows TCRdb's listing. This chain's CDR3 is CAISEPPGQGRL. The chain couples TRBV10-3 to TRBJ2-7; TRBD1 reflects the table's D call only, with no check against the DNA. From germline, CDR1 is ENHRY and CDR2 SYGVKD. Both ends counted, the CDR3 spans 12 residues.

The chain recombines TRBV10-3 with TRBJ2-1; 9 positions agree with TRBD1. Germline trimming cut 3 bases from V and 1 base from J; bases unmatched to any gene: 10. Per germline, CDR1 ENHRY and CDR2 SYGVKD. This CDR3 spans 18 amino acids. CDR3 in amino acids: CAISDFTGGAGSYNEQFF. Written as DNA, the CDR3 is TGTGCCATCAGTGATTTTACAGGGGGCGCAGGGTCCTACAATGAGCAGTTCTTC.

The CDR3 coding sequence is TGTGCCAGCAGTGAGACAGATAGCAATCAGCCCCAGCATTTT. Protein: CASSETDSNQPQHF. The chain links TRBV2 to TRBJ1-5; TRBD1 might be the D (5 bases). V was cut by 3 bases and J by 0 bases, with 6 bases left in between. This CDR3 has 14 amino acids. CDR1 is SNHLY and CDR2 is FYNNEI in the germline V gene.

The CDR3 nucleotides read TGTGCCAGCACCCTTAATGAAAAACTGTTTTTT. Translating it yields CASTLNEKLFF. J is TRBJ1-4 and V is TRBV6-5; no definite D call. CDR3 length equals 11 residues. V lost 7 bases and J 4 bases, leaving 4 bases between the germline ends. Per germline, CDR1 MNHEY and CDR2 SVGAGI.

V gene TRBV2 combines with J gene TRBJ1-5, with no clear D. Germline loops: CDR1 SNHLY, CDR2 FYNNEI. V was shortened by 3 bases and J by 1 base, with 7 bases between the two germline ends. The CDR3 consists of 14 residues. This CDR3 reads CASSDSDSNQPQHF. In DNA, the CDR3 is TGTGCCAGCAGTGATTCGGACAGCAATCAGCCCCAGCATTTT.

The V gene is TRBV7-2, the J gene TRBJ1-5; no clear D. The CDR3 loop spans 14 amino acids. Germline values: CDR1 SGHTA, CDR2 FQGNSA. Trimming shortened V by 2 bases and J by 4 bases, and 9 bases separated the two germline ends. The CDR3 bases are TGTGCCAGCAGCTTAACGGTGAGGAATCAGCCCCAGCATTTT. This encodes CASSLTVRNQPQHF.

The chain recombines TRBV2 with TRBJ2-7; a weak D match, TRBD1 (7 bases). Trimming shortened V by 4 bases and J by 2 bases, and 12 bases separated the two germline ends. This CDR3 has 14 residues. The germline gives CDR1 SNHLY, CDR2 FYNNEI. CDR3: CASSGGDSPYEQYF. DNA of the CDR3: TGTGCCAGCAGTGGGGGGGACAGTCCCTACGAGCAGTACTTC. The full variable domain, in which reference TRBV2 and TRBJ2-7 provide the parts outside the CDR3, is EPEVTQTPSHQVTQMGQEVILRCVPISNHLYFYWYRQILGQKVEFLVSFYNNEISEKSEIFDDQFSVERPDGSNFTLKIRSTKLEDSAMYFCASSGGDSPYEQYFGPGTRLTVT.

This chain connects TRBV27 to TRBJ1-5; no clear D. The ends were cut back, 8 bases at V and 7 bases at J, with 15 bases in the middle. CDR3 length: 13 residues. From germline, CDR1 is MNHEY and CDR2 SMNVEV (reference sequence). The CDR3 sequence is CASGLRAGQPQHF. The CDR3 nucleotides read TGTGCCAGCGGATTACGGGCCGGGCAGCCCCAGCATTTT.

The chain employs TRBV11-2 and TRBJ1-1, with D possibly being TRBD1 (5 bases). This CDR3 has 12 amino acids. Germline V gene sequence: CDR1 SGHAT, CDR2 FQNNGV. With 6 bases removed from V and 6 bases from J, the gap between germline ends came to 11 bases. The CDR3 DNA follows: TGTGCCAGCAGGCCCACGGGACCTGAAGCTTTCTTT. Residues: CASRPTGPEAFF.

The J gene is TRBJ2-7, the V gene TRBV28, with 14 bases that match TRBD2. The germline CDR1 and CDR2 sequences are MDHEN and SYDVKM. The CDR3 is 17 amino acids. The V segment lost 7 bases and the J segment 9 bases; nucleotides outside the gene matches: 17. The CDR3 nucleotides are TGTGCCAGCACCCGACAGGGACTAGCGGGAGCCGCTGGCGGGCAGTACTTC. This translates into CASTRQGLAGAAGGQYF.

This rearrangement joins TRBV5-6 to TRBJ1-2; possible D gene TRBD1, 5 bases. Germline V CDR1 and CDR2: SGHDT, YYEEEE. The CDR3 contains 14 residues. V shed 0 bases and J shed 6 bases, with 12 bases lying between them. Here the CDR3 reads CASSLGQGSDGYTF. Here the CDR3 DNA reads TGTGCCAGCAGCTTGGGGCAGGGTAGCGATGGCTACACCTTC.

The chain carries TRBV4-1 and TRBJ1-3; D gene uncertain. The CDR3 is 15 amino acids. Trimming took off 5 bases at V and 2 bases at J, with 13 bases between the two ends. Germline loops: CDR1 MGHRA, CDR2 YSYEKL. Written as DNA, the CDR3 is TGCGCCAGCAGCGAAAGGACGGTCCCTGGAAACACCATATATTTT. Its translation: CASSERTVPGNTIYF.

CDR3 sequence reads: CASSVGVESNQPQHF. In DNA form, the CDR3 reads TGTGCCAGCAGCGTAGGGGTAGAGAGCAATCAGCCCCAGCATTTT. V gene TRBV9 combines with J gene TRBJ1-5; D is unresolved. The ends were cut back, 0 bases at V and 1 base at J, with 8 bases in the middle. The CDR3 extends over 15 amino acids. From germline, CDR1 is SGDLS and CDR2 YYNGEE.

This chain links TRBV7-9 with TRBJ1-2; D uncertain. CDR1 is SEHNR, CDR2 FQNEAQ, per germline (reference sequence). The CDR3 has 15 amino acids. V was cut by 6 bases and J by 8 bases, with 22 bases left in between. The CDR3 bases are TGTGCCAGCAGACCATCGCCACGGTACGGAGGGGGCTACACCTTC. Its protein product is CASRPSPRYGGGYTF.

This clone was seen only once. The rearrangement links TRBV2 to TRBJ1-5; D gene unclear. Trimming left V 5 bases short and J 1 base short, with 12 bases between. This CDR3 has 15 residues. Germline CDR1 reads SNHLY; CDR2 reads FYNNEI. The CDR3: CASSLDRSSNQPQHF. The CDR3 DNA reads TGTGCCAGCAGTTTGGATCGGTCGAGCAATCAGCCCCAGCATTTT.

This sequence joins TRBV5-1 and TRBJ1-6; D is unclear. From germline, CDR1 is SGHRS and CDR2 YFSETQ. V lost 0 bases and J lost 9, with 10 bases in between. The CDR3 runs 14 residues. This CDR3 reads CASSLELFSSPLHF. The CDR3 bases are TGCGCCAGCAGCTTGGAGCTCTTTAGTTCACCCCTCCACTTT.

This rearrangement joins TRBV11-3 to TRBJ1-3; D perhaps matches TRBD1 (6 bases). The germline V gene encodes CDR1 SGHNT and CDR2 YENEEA. V was cut by 1 base and J by 0 bases, with 10 bases left in between. This CDR3 is built from 16 residues. The CDR3 DNA is TGTGCCAGCAGCTTAGCGGGACACCTCTCTGGAAACACCATATATTTT. Its protein product is CASSLAGHLSGNTIYF.

The chain joins TRBV4-1 to TRBJ1-6; D ambiguous. V gave up 6 bases and J gave up 0 bases, with 18 bases separating them. Germline lookup yields CDR1 MGHRA and CDR2 YSYEKL. CDR3 length: 18 amino acids. The CDR3 spells CASRKEGGSSSYNSPLHF. The CDR3, as DNA: TGCGCCAGCAGGAAGGAGGGTGGATCTAGCTCCTATAATTCACCCCTCCACTTT.

Details on this clone: Different DNA sequences within this sample yield the same CDR3. The chain couples TRBV2 to TRBJ1-5; TRBD1 matches 8 bases. J gave up 1 base and V 6 bases, and 5 bases lay outside the gene matches. This CDR3 region has 15 residues. From germline, CDR1 is SNHLY and CDR2 FYNNEI. In DNA form, the CDR3 reads TGTGCCAGCAGCGGACAGGGTGTGAGCAATCAGCCCCAGCATTTT. Protein product: CASSGQGVSNQPQHF.

This chain uses TRBV6-2 or TRBV6-3 with TRBJ2-2, with unresolved D. Germline V lookup: CDR1 MNHEY, CDR2 SVGEGT. Trimming removed 3 bases from V and 5 bases from J, with 7 bases in between. The CDR3 spans 13 residues. The DNA of the CDR3 is TGTGCCAGCAGTTATTCCGCTACCGGGGAGCTGTTTTTT. Its translation: CASSYSATGELFF.

The chain combines TRBV10-3 with TRBJ1-1, with D perhaps TRBD1 (6 bases). In germline, CDR1 is ENHRY, CDR2 SYGVKD. Trimming pared 7 bases from V and 4 bases from J, leaving 13 bases between. The CDR3 extends over 13 amino acids. CDR3: CAIIIEGGTEAFF. The CDR3 DNA reads as TGTGCCATCATTATCGAGGGGGGCACTGAAGCTTTCTTT.

The chain carries TRBV2 and TRBJ2-7; D is possibly TRBD1 (6 bases). The germline gives CDR1 SNHLY, CDR2 FYNNEI. Trimming stripped 0 bases from V and 2 bases from J, with 17 bases between. The length of the CDR3 is 17 residues. This CDR3 reads CASSEAQGGFLPYEQYF. The DNA of the CDR3 is TGTGCCAGCAGTGAAGCGCAAGGGGGTTTTTTACCCTACGAGCAGTACTTC. Combining the CDR3 with reference TRBV2 and TRBJ2-7 gives the whole variable domain EPEVTQTPSHQVTQMGQEVILRCVPISNHLYFYWYRQILGQKVEFLVSFYNNEISEKSEIFDDQFSVERPDGSNFTLKIRSTKLEDSAMYFCASSEAQGGFLPYEQYFGPGTRLTVT.

The J gene is TRBJ1-5, the V gene TRBV7-9; maybe TRBD1 (5 bases). Trimming stripped 4 bases from V and 3 bases from J, with 10 bases between. Germline V CDR1 and CDR2: SEHNR, FQNEAQ (reference sequence). The CDR3 runs to 14 residues. The DNA for the CDR3 is TGTGCCAGCAGCTCTCAGGGAAACAATCAGCCCCAGCATTTT. This encodes CASSSQGNNQPQHF.

The chain recombines TRBV11-2 with TRBJ2-1; 7 bases align to TRBD2. V shed 1 base and J 4 bases; nucleotides not matched to a gene: 4. Germline assignment: CDR1 SGHAT and CDR2 FQNNGV. The CDR3 covers 15 residues. This chain's CDR3 is CASSLGVGGYNEQFF. The CDR3 DNA reads as TGTGCCAGCAGCTTAGGAGTGGGGGGGTACAATGAGCAGTTCTTC.

This chain links TRBV21-1 with TRBJ1-1; whether TRBD1, the table's D call, matches the DNA was not checked. TRBV21-1 represents a pseudogene. The CDR3 extends over 14 amino acids. For the CDR3, the DNA is TGTGCCAGCAGCAGATCGGGACAGGGGGCTGAAGCTTTCTTT. As protein: CASSRSGQGAEAFF.

The chain uses TRBV3-1 (or the pseudogene TRBV3-2) and TRBJ1-4; no reliable D call. V was cut by 4 bases and J by 4 bases, with 10 bases left in between. Germline CDR1 LGHDT, CDR2 YNNKEL (reference sequence). The CDR3 extends over 14 amino acids. DNA for the CDR3: TGTGCCAGCAGCCTGTCTCCCCGTAATGAAAAACTGTTTTTT. Translation: CASSLSPRNEKLFF.